In its sample, the clone carrying this TCR beta chain was seen a few times. This sample was included in a study of shared clonotypes between healthy human individuals. Naive CD8 isolation took CD45RO-negative cells positively selected for CCR7 and excluded terminally differentiated effector memory CD45RA+ cells. The length of the CDR3 is 14 residues. Trimming shortened V by 0 bases and J by 7 bases, and 10 bases separated the two germline ends. CDR1 is SGDLS and CDR2 is YYNGEE in the germline V gene. In the authors' workflow: ImmunoSEQ yielded junction-only sequences lacking quality scores, so filtering differed. Sequencing used immunoSEQ multiplex PCR; TCRdb keeps in-frame clones, though not all of them. V, J and clone size are taken as reported in that table, and D and trimming were inferred from the DNA itself. The sample has some 2 million clones; about 95% are singletons.

Sequenced input: naive CD8+ T cells sorted from blood. This receptor was obtained from a man younger than 35 in good health. The rearrangement uses TRBV9 and TRBJ2-2, with D tentatively TRBD1 (5 bases). DNA of the CDR3: TGTGCCAGCAGCGTAGCTCCAGGGTTCGGGGAGCTGTTTTTT. Translation gives CASSVAPGFGELFF. The full variable domain, its missing parts supplied by reference TRBV9 and TRBJ2-2, is DSGVTQTPKHLITATGQRVTLRCSPRSGDLSVYWYQQSLDQGLQFLIQYYNGEERAKGNILERFSAQQFPDLHSELNLSSLELGDSALYFCASSVAPGFGELFFGEGSRLTVL.